This TCR beta chain was captured by sequencing in a study of response to subunit inactivated influenza vaccine. Study findings and constraints: Each seasonal influenza vaccination recruits few new T cells, the authors suggested.

This CDR3 is 14 amino acids long. V trimming: 3 bases; J trimming: 6 bases; junction bases outside the gene matches: 6. Germline V CDR1 and CDR2: DFQATT, SNEGSKA (reference sequence). Each CDR3 protein is one row after TCRdb ran MiXCR on the RT-PCR reads. The profile shows around 520,000 distinct CDR3 sequences, roughly 12% of them singletons. As for this clonotype: Antigen specificity is unknown.

The sample was PBMCs from blood, taken on the day of vaccination. The TCR comes from a man aged 45-60 years who received an inactivated influenza vaccine. The chain recombines TRBV20-1 with TRBJ2-1, with 9 bases lining up with TRBD2. Written as DNA, the CDR3 is TGCAGTGCTAGGGGGCGGGAGGGCCTCAATGAGCAGTTCTTC. This codes for CSARGREGLNEQFF.